The 30 T cell receptor beta chains below come from one sample, sequenced in a study of brain T cells in children with intractable seizures. Time point described: blood from clinic visit 5 months post-surgery; TSC patient then seizure free. Profiled with immunoSEQ multiplex PCR; TCRdb holds only in-frame clones, not every one. The table lists approximately 330,000 clones, over 90% of them singletons. This material consisted of peripheral blood, taken approximately 5 months after surgery. All receptors come from a boy less than two years old with tuberous sclerosis and intractable seizures.

CDR3 DNA sequence: TGTGCCAGTACCCGATGGCTGAATAGCAATCAGCCCCAGCATTTT. This gives the protein CASTRWLNSNQPQHF. V and J are TRBV19 and TRBJ1-5; D is ambiguous. The CDR3 runs 15 residues. The germline V and J ends were trimmed by 7 bases and 0 bases, with 13 bases remaining between them. Looked up from germline, CDR1 is LNHDA and CDR2 is SQIVND (reference sequence).

V gene TRBV5-8 combines with J gene TRBJ1-5; the D is unclear. The germline CDR1 and CDR2 sequences are SGHTS and YDEGEE. Trimming shortened V by 4 bases and J by 0 bases, and 11 bases separated the two germline ends. The CDR3 contains 15 residues. The CDR3 spells CASSLLRVSNQPQHF. The CDR3 nucleotides read TGTGCCAGCAGCCTCCTGCGGGTTAGCAATCAGCCCCAGCATTTT.

This clone was observed once. V usage is TRBV7-2 and J usage is TRBJ2-7, with 10 nucleotides matching TRBD1. Germline assignment: CDR1 SGHTA and CDR2 FQGNSA. J lost 2 bases, V lost 5 bases, and 3 bases had no gene match. The CDR3 loop spans 14 amino acids. The CDR3 nucleotides are TGTGCCAGCAGCCCGGGACAGGGGACCTACGAGCAGTACTTC. This translates into CASSPGQGTYEQYF.

This clone has a handful of counts. As DNA, the CDR3 is TGTGCCAGCAGCTTGGACAGGGGCCTGAACACTGAAGCTTTCTTT. It yields the protein CASSLDRGLNTEAFF. This rearrangement joins TRBV7-9 to TRBJ1-1; TRBD1 matches at 9 bases. The ends lost 3 bases at V and 0 bases at J; junction bases unmatched: 2. Germline V gene data show CDR1 as SEHNR and CDR2 as FQNEAQ (reference sequence). The CDR3 extends over 15 amino acids.

The rearrangement joins TRBV15 to TRBJ2-1, with D hard to call. The germline V and J ends were trimmed by 8 bases and 0 bases, with 14 bases remaining between them. The CDR3 covers 15 residues. Germline-derived CDR1 and CDR2 are LNHNV and YYDKDF (reference sequence). As DNA, the CDR3 is TGTGCCACCCAACCGATGACGAGCTCCTACAATGAGCAGTTCTTC. Translating it yields CATQPMTSSYNEQFF.

The CDR3 reads CASSDRGAGAFF. CDR3 nucleotide sequence: TGTGCCAGCAGTGACAGGGGCGCTGGGGCTTTCTTT. This chain uses TRBV2 with TRBJ1-1; D is possibly TRBD1 (6 bases). Trimming removed 3 bases from V and 11 bases from J, with 13 bases in between. This CDR3 region has 12 residues. Germline V gives CDR1 SNHLY, CDR2 FYNNEI.

This chain links TRBV29-1 with TRBJ1-5; D is uncertain. Trimming left V 7 bases short and J 9 bases short, with 16 bases between. This CDR3 has 12 amino acids. The V gene's germline CDR1 is SQVTM and CDR2 ANQGSEA. The CDR3 DNA reads as TGCAGCGCTGGACCCCAACGGGGGCCCCAGCATTTT. It specifies CSAGPQRGPQHF.

V is TRBV6-5 and J is TRBJ1-2; 10 bases agree with TRBD1. The CDR3 runs to 15 residues. The V segment lost 7 bases and the J segment 4 bases; nucleotides outside the gene matches: 9. Looked up from germline, CDR1 is MNHEY and CDR2 is SVGAGI. The CDR3 loop reads CASTSKTGGVYGYTF. CDR3 coding DNA: TGTGCCAGCACCTCAAAGACAGGGGGCGTCTATGGCTACACCTTC.

V usage is TRBV29-1 and J usage is TRBJ1-2; no reliable D call. The germline gives CDR1 SQVTM, CDR2 ANQGSEA. Trimming removed 3 bases from V and 8 bases from J, with 16 bases in between. There are 13 residues in the CDR3. The CDR3 nucleotides are TGCAGCGTTGATACAGATCAAGTGGGAGGCTACACCTTC. This encodes CSVDTDQVGGYTF.

This chain links TRBV2 with TRBJ1-4; D not certain. CDR3 size: 14 residues. CDR1 is SNHLY, CDR2 FYNNEI, per germline. The V end was cut by 7 bases, the J end by 0 bases, with 9 bases between. CDR3 sequence (DNA): TGTGCCAGCATCCTGGTACCAACTAATGAAAAACTGTTTTTT. This translates into CASILVPTNEKLFF.

This clone was counted once. DNA of the CDR3: TGTGCCAGCAGTGAAACGGTCGGGGCTAGCGGGAGTTGGAATGAGCAGTTCTTC. The encoded protein is CASSETVGASGSWNEQFF. The V and J genes are TRBV2 and TRBJ2-1; 10 nucleotides line up with TRBD2. Germline assignment: CDR1 SNHLY and CDR2 FYNNEI. This CDR3 spans 18 amino acids. The V gene end was trimmed by 2 bases and the J gene end by 7 bases; junction bases not matched to a gene: 14.

The chain combines TRBV6-5 with TRBJ1-5; the match to TRBD1 covers 8 bases. This CDR3 contains 15 residues. The germline gives CDR1 MNHEY, CDR2 SVGAGI. V lost 6 bases, J lost 6 bases, and 10 bases stayed unmatched. The CDR3: CASSPLDREGQPQHF. The CDR3 DNA sequence: TGTGCCAGCAGCCCCCTGGACAGGGAGGGTCAGCCCCAGCATTTT.

This clone was picked up one time. The chain is built from TRBV5-8 and TRBJ2-7; 10 bases line up with TRBD1. The ends lost 4 bases at V and 3 bases at J; junction bases unmatched: 4. The CDR3 has 14 residues. The V gene's germline CDR1 is SGHTS and CDR2 YDEGEE. CDR3 DNA sequence: TGTGCCAGCAGCGGAAGGGACAGGGGCTACGAGCAGTACTTC. It specifies CASSGRDRGYEQYF.

V is TRBV7-8 and J is TRBJ1-1; 7 bases agree with TRBD1. The CDR3 consists of 15 residues. CDR1 SGHVS and CDR2 FQNEAQ come from the germline V gene. Unmatched junction bases numbered 12, after V lost 3 bases and J lost 8 bases. CDR3 bases: TGTGCCAGCAGCTTCCCCCAGGGGGAAAGGGGCGAAGCTTTCTTT. This encodes CASSFPQGERGEAFF.

J is TRBJ1-4 and V is TRBV6-5; TRBD1 is a possible D gene (6 bases). Trimming cost V 4 bases and J 7 bases, with 13 bases left between them. This CDR3 has 14 amino acids. Per the germline V gene, CDR1 is MNHEY and CDR2 is SVGAGI. This CDR3 is CASSSGRGVEKLFF. CDR3 DNA: TGTGCCAGCAGTTCCGGCAGGGGAGTTGAAAAACTGTTTTTT.

This chain connects TRBV7-2 to TRBJ2-5; D ambiguous. This CDR3 comprises 13 residues. Trimming cost V 1 base and J 7 bases, with 10 bases left between them. Germline CDR1 is SGHTA and CDR2 is FQGNSA. The CDR3 protein is CASSLETLMTQYF. The DNA for the CDR3 is TGTGCCAGCAGCTTAGAAACCCTAATGACCCAGTACTTC.

The V and J genes are TRBV11-2 and TRBJ2-7; TRBD1 is a possible D gene (6 bases). The V end was cut by 1 base, the J end by 7 bases, with 20 bases between. Germline lookup yields CDR1 SGHAT and CDR2 FQNNGV. There are 16 residues in the CDR3. This CDR3 is CASSLGSTGRFQEQYF. The DNA of the CDR3 is TGTGCCAGCAGCTTAGGGTCTACAGGGAGATTTCAGGAGCAGTACTTC.

The chain has TRBV29-1 and TRBJ1-1; D gene unclear. Germline loops: CDR1 SQVTM, CDR2 ANQGSEA. The length of the CDR3 is 14 residues. V lost 7 bases and J lost 6, with 21 bases in between. The CDR3 DNA sequence: TGCAGCGCGAGCGTAGGACTGCATCCCCCTGAAGCTTTCTTT. Its translation: CSASVGLHPPEAFF.

This clone was detected many times. CDR3 region: CAWSVDGGGSSPLHF. The CDR3, as DNA: TGTGCCTGGAGTGTTGATGGGGGTGGAAGCTCACCCCTCCACTTT. The V gene is TRBV30, the J gene TRBJ1-6; the D gene is possibly TRBD1 (5 bases). The CDR3 is made up of 15 amino acids. Per the germline V gene, CDR1 is GTSNPN and CDR2 is SVGIG (reference sequence). The V end was cut by 0 bases, the J end by 10 bases, with 16 bases between.

The J gene is TRBJ1-1, the V gene TRBV5-5; D is undetermined. CDR1 SGHKS and CDR2 YYEKEE come from the germline V gene (reference sequence). The CDR3 loop spans 14 amino acids. Trimming pared 5 bases from V and 0 bases from J, leaving 11 bases between. In nucleotides, the CDR3 is TGTGCCAGCAGTTCAGAGGTGGTGAACACTGAAGCTTTCTTT. Its translation: CASSSEVVNTEAFF.

The gene calls are TRBV5-1 and TRBJ2-1; possibly TRBD2 for D (6 bases). This CDR3 contains 18 residues. V was cut by 0 bases and J by 0 bases, with 16 bases left in between. The germline V gene has CDR1 SGHRS and CDR2 YFSETQ. The CDR3 DNA reads as TGCGCCAGCAGCTTGGCCGGGGGTAGCGAGGACTCCTACAATGAGCAGTTCTTC. Its protein is CASSLAGGSEDSYNEQFF.

The sample holds a few counts of this clone. V and J are TRBV30 and TRBJ2-2; D is undetermined. The CDR3 sequence is 13 residues long. Deletions cut 0 bases from V and 4 bases from J, with 6 bases between. Germline loops: CDR1 GTSNPN, CDR2 SVGIG (reference sequence). The CDR3 region has the DNA TGTGCCTGGAGTGTACGGGCCACCGGGGAGCTGTTTTTT. Protein sequence: CAWSVRATGELFF.

The gene calls are TRBV4-1 and TRBJ2-7, with TRBD2 matching over 8 bases. CDR3 length: 16 amino acids. The ends lost 3 bases at V and 3 bases at J; junction bases unmatched: 10. Germline assignment: CDR1 MGHRA and CDR2 YSYEKL. CDR3 sequence: CASSQLIGAGGYEQYF. In DNA form, the CDR3 reads TGCGCCAGCAGCCAGCTCATCGGCGCGGGGGGCTACGAGCAGTACTTC.

The chain couples TRBV27 to TRBJ2-3, with 7 bases identical to TRBD2. Germline-derived CDR1 and CDR2 are MNHEY and SMNVEV (reference sequence). The CDR3 is 14 residues long. V was pared by 5 bases and J by 8 bases, with 10 bases of the junction left unmatched. In nucleotides, the CDR3 is TGTGCCAGCAGTCTCACCCGACTAGCAGCTACGCAGTATTTT. It encodes CASSLTRLAATQYF.

This rearrangement joins TRBV7-9 to TRBJ1-6; perhaps TRBD1 as D (6 bases). The CDR3 runs to 18 residues. Trimming left V 1 base short and J 10 bases short, with 23 bases between. The germline gives CDR1 SEHNR, CDR2 FQNEAQ (reference sequence). This CDR3 is CASSLEGGDLPGPSPLHF. The CDR3 DNA reads TGTGCCAGCAGCTTAGAGGGGGGGGACCTCCCAGGGCCCTCACCCCTCCACTTT.

CDR3 residues: CASSLLSGSVADTQYF. The CDR3 DNA reads TGTGCCAGCAGTCTCTTAAGCGGGAGTGTCGCAGATACGCAGTATTTT. The rearrangement uses TRBV2 and TRBJ2-3; 8 nucleotides agree with TRBD2. The V segment lost 5 bases and the J segment 4 bases; nucleotides outside the gene matches: 11. This CDR3 region has 16 residues. Germline-derived CDR1 and CDR2 are SNHLY and FYNNEI.

The chain has TRBV30 and TRBJ1-1, with D uncertain. Deletions cut 0 bases from V and 11 bases from J, with 13 bases between. The CDR3 runs to 12 residues. Per germline, CDR1 GTSNPN and CDR2 SVGIG (reference sequence). In nucleotides, the CDR3 is TGTGCCTGGAGTGTTGAGGATAGGGAGGCTTTCTTT. It yields the protein CAWSVEDREAFF. Based on the CDR3 plus reference TRBV30 and TRBJ1-1, the full variable domain is SQTIHQWPATLVQPVGSPLSLECTVEGTSNPNLYWYRQAAGRGLQLLFYSVGIGQISSEVPQNLSASRPQDRQFILSSKKLLLSDSGFYLCAWSVEDREAFFGQGTRLTVV.

The V call is TRBV19, the J call TRBJ1-1, with TRBD1 identical over 8 bases. This CDR3 has 12 amino acids. Germline loops: CDR1 LNHDA, CDR2 SQIVND (reference sequence). Trimming cost V 5 bases and J 10 bases; bases outside gene matches: 6. The CDR3 reads CASSPDRGRAFF. Here the CDR3 DNA reads TGTGCCAGTAGTCCAGACAGGGGCCGAGCTTTCTTT.

This chain connects TRBV21-1 to TRBJ2-3. TRBV21-1 is listed as a pseudogene. This CDR3 is built from 16 residues. The CDR3 loop is CASKYTLSSHTDTQYF. The CDR3 coding sequence is TGTGCCAGCAAATACACTCTGTCTTCACACACAGATACGCAGTATTTT.

This chain joins TRBV14 and TRBJ2-7; D is unresolved. Germline CDR1 SGHDN, CDR2 FVKESK. Trimming shortened V by 0 bases and J by 7 bases, and 7 bases separated the two germline ends. There are 12 residues in the CDR3. CDR3 nucleotide sequence: TGTGCCAGCAGCCAAGATCGGCGGGAGCAGTACTTC. It yields the protein CASSQDRREQYF.